This is a list of T cell receptor beta chains from one sample in a study of T cell responses to AZD1222 COVID-19 vaccine. Sequenced by immunoSEQ multiplex PCR; TCRdb stores in-frame clones only, minus some. The table has approximately 180,000 clones, around nine tenths seen once. Material: peripheral blood, obtained 28 days after the second dose of the MenACWY control vaccine. These receptors all stem from an adult who received the MenACWY meningococcal vaccine as a control. The CDR3 runs from the conserved cysteine through the conserved F or W. Each record gives: D gene, J gene, clone size, V gene, CDR3 protein, CDR3 DNA. D genes are given only for firm matches. Rows may omit the clone size; those that give it use once, few, many or a size class.

D gene: -; J gene: TRBJ1-1; clone size: -; V gene: TRBV19; CDR3 protein: CASSLFRNTEAFF; CDR3 DNA: TGTGCCAGTAGTCTCTTTCGTAACACTGAAGCTTTCTTT
D gene: -; J gene: TRBJ1-1; clone size: -; V gene: TRBV11-2; CDR3 protein: CASSFVDWSEAFF; CDR3 DNA: TGTGCCAGCAGCTTCGTGGACTGGAGTGAAGCTTTCTTT
D gene: TRBD2; J gene: TRBJ2-7; clone size: -; V gene: TRBV7-2; CDR3 protein: CASSLVISGAREQYF; CDR3 DNA: TGTGCCAGCAGCTTAGTGATAAGCGGGGCTCGAGAGCAGTACTTC
D gene: -; J gene: TRBJ2-1; clone size: -; V gene: TRBV28; CDR3 protein: CASDGGADEQFF; CDR3 DNA: TGTGCCAGCGACGGGGGAGCGGATGAGCAGTTCTTC
D gene: -; J gene: TRBJ2-1; clone size: once; V gene: TRBV21-1; CDR3 protein: CASLPPKSSYNEQFF; CDR3 DNA: TGTGCCAGCCTACCACCGAAAAGCTCCTACAATGAGCAGTTCTTC
D gene: -; J gene: TRBJ2-7; clone size: -; V gene: TRBV19; CDR3 protein: CASSAQFTGNYEQYF; CDR3 DNA: TGTGCCAGTAGTGCTCAATTTACAGGGAACTACGAGCAGTACTTC
D gene: TRBD2; J gene: TRBJ2-5; clone size: once; V gene: TRBV7-2; CDR3 protein: CASSLAAGGQETQYF; CDR3 DNA: TGTGCCAGCAGCTTAGCAGCGGGAGGGCAAGAGACCCAGTACTTC
D gene: -; J gene: TRBJ2-5; clone size: once; V gene: TRBV9; CDR3 protein: CASSGGRGIETQYF; CDR3 DNA: TGTGCCAGCAGTGGGGGCAGGGGTATTGAGACCCAGTACTTC
D gene: -; J gene: TRBJ2-1; clone size: once; V gene: TRBV9; CDR3 protein: CASSPDSQGAYNEQFF; CDR3 DNA: TGTGCCAGCAGCCCAGATTCCCAAGGGGCCTACAATGAGCAGTTCTTC
D gene: TRBD1; J gene: TRBJ2-7; clone size: -; V gene: TRBV19; CDR3 protein: CASSQDRVSHEQYF; CDR3 DNA: TGTGCCAGTAGTCAGGACAGGGTGTCCCACGAGCAGTACTTC
D gene: -; J gene: TRBJ1-2; clone size: -; V gene: TRBV5-1; CDR3 protein: CASSFTATNYGYTF; CDR3 DNA: TGCGCCAGCAGTTTTACAGCTACTAACTATGGCTACACCTTC
D gene: -; J gene: TRBJ1-5; clone size: -; V gene: TRBV24-1; CDR3 protein: CATSQGVSNQPQHF; CDR3 DNA: TGTGCCACCAGTCAAGGGGTCAGCAATCAGCCCCAGCATTTT
D gene: -; J gene: TRBJ2-5; clone size: -; V gene: TRBV15; CDR3 protein: CATSRGRGEQETQYF; CDR3 DNA: TGTGCCACCAGCAGAGGCAGGGGGGAGCAAGAGACCCAGTACTTC
D gene: -; J gene: TRBJ2-3; clone size: -; V gene: TRBV7-5; CDR3 protein: CARSALPGTSWRTDTQYF; CDR3 DNA: TGTGCCAGAAGCGCACTTCCCGGGACTAGCTGGCGCACAGATACGCAGTATTTT
D gene: TRBD2; J gene: TRBJ2-1; clone size: -; V gene: TRBV9; CDR3 protein: CASSVEGLAGNEQFF; CDR3 DNA: TGTGCCAGCAGCGTAGAGGGACTAGCGGGCAATGAGCAGTTCTTC
D gene: TRBD1; J gene: TRBJ2-1; clone size: -; V gene: TRBV24-1; CDR3 protein: CATSDWTGTGGNEQFF; CDR3 DNA: TGTGCCACCAGTGATTGGACCGGGACAGGGGGCAATGAGCAGTTCTTC
D gene: TRBD1; J gene: TRBJ2-3; clone size: -; V gene: TRBV29-1; CDR3 protein: CSVERGDRGPEVDTQYF; CDR3 DNA: TGCAGCGTTGAAAGAGGTGACAGGGGGCCAGAGGTAGATACGCAGTATTTT
D gene: -; J gene: TRBJ1-2; clone size: once; V gene: TRBV29-1; CDR3 protein: CSVERGEGYTF; CDR3 DNA: TGCAGCGTTGAAAGGGGAGAGGGCTACACCTTC
D gene: -; J gene: TRBJ1-1; clone size: -; V gene: TRBV19; CDR3 protein: CASSIIIMNTEAFF; CDR3 DNA: TGTGCCAGTAGTATAATTATCATGAACACTGAAGCTTTCTTT
D gene: TRBD2; J gene: TRBJ2-5; clone size: -; V gene: TRBV3-1/TRBV3-2; CDR3 protein: CASRSSGGQETQYF; CDR3 DNA: TGTGCCAGCAGATCGAGCGGGGGACAAGAGACCCAGTACTTC
D gene: -; J gene: TRBJ2-5; clone size: -; V gene: TRBV4-3; CDR3 protein: CASSQNFGETQYF; CDR3 DNA: TGCGCCAGCAGCCAAAACTTTGGAGAGACCCAGTACTTC
D gene: -; J gene: TRBJ1-6; clone size: -; V gene: TRBV2; CDR3 protein: CASSEALLGNSPLHF; CDR3 DNA: TGTGCCAGCAGTGAAGCGCTTCTGGGTAATTCACCCCTCCACTTT
D gene: TRBD2; J gene: TRBJ2-3; clone size: -; V gene: TRBV27; CDR3 protein: CASSFSGTRLARGQDTQYF; CDR3 DNA: TGTGCCAGCAGTTTCTCAGGTACCCGACTAGCGAGGGGCCAAGATACGCAGTATTTT
D gene: -; J gene: TRBJ2-7; clone size: -; V gene: TRBV2; CDR3 protein: CASSGGWGAEQYF; CDR3 DNA: TGTGCCAGCAGTGGCGGGTGGGGGGCCGAGCAGTACTTC
D gene: -; J gene: TRBJ2-1; clone size: once; V gene: TRBV11-3; CDR3 protein: CASSLAGWNEQFF; CDR3 DNA: TGTGCCAGCAGCTTAGCGGGATGGAATGAGCAGTTCTTC
D gene: -; J gene: TRBJ1-1; clone size: -; V gene: TRBV5-1; CDR3 protein: CASSFTFGFTENTEAFF; CDR3 DNA: TGCGCCAGCAGCTTCACTTTCGGATTTACAGAGAACACTGAAGCTTTCTTT
D gene: -; J gene: TRBJ1-5; clone size: -; V gene: TRBV18; CDR3 protein: CASSPPKMGGLADQPQHF; CDR3 DNA: TGTGCCAGCTCACCTCCCAAGATGGGGGGGCTCGCCGATCAGCCCCAGCATTTT
D gene: -; J gene: TRBJ1-5; clone size: -; V gene: TRBV29-1; CDR3 protein: CSARTSNNQPQHF; CDR3 DNA: TGCAGCGCCAGGACATCCAACAATCAGCCCCAGCATTTT
D gene: TRBD1; J gene: TRBJ1-6; clone size: -; V gene: TRBV11-3; CDR3 protein: CASSFTGGSYNSPLHF; CDR3 DNA: TGTGCCAGCAGCTTTACAGGGGGCTCCTATAATTCACCCCTCCACTTT
D gene: -; J gene: TRBJ2-1; clone size: -; V gene: TRBV10-3; CDR3 protein: CAMGTSYNEQFF; CDR3 DNA: TGTGCCATGGGGACTTCCTACAATGAGCAGTTCTTC
D gene: -; J gene: TRBJ1-1; clone size: -; V gene: TRBV4-1; CDR3 protein: CASSQDAEAFF; CDR3 DNA: TGCGCCAGCAGCCAAGATGCTGAAGCTTTCTTT
D gene: -; J gene: TRBJ2-1; clone size: -; V gene: TRBV4-1; CDR3 protein: CASSQPRGAVYEQFF; CDR3 DNA: TGCGCCAGCAGCCAACCGCGCGGGGCGGTCTATGAGCAGTTCTTC